This T cell receptor beta chain was obtained from a study of identical twins. TCRdb reprocessed the 5' RACE reads via MiXCR and lists one record per CDR3 protein. The sample lists roughly 700,000 distinct CDR3 sequences; around 8.6% were seen once. Germline values: CDR1 LGHDT, CDR2 YNNKEL (reference sequence). The CDR3 is 15 amino acids. V gave up 0 bases and J gave up 8 bases, with 15 bases separating them. To note about this clonotype: What it binds is unknown.

Findings and caveats of the study: Partly confounded zero-insertion analyses could result from invariant MAIT and iNKT cells.

The sample also formed part of further work on yellow fever vaccine responses in identical twins.

The rearrangement links TRBV3-1 to TRBJ2-3, with D perhaps TRBD2 (7 bases). Sample: PBMCs. The receptor comes from a woman under 30 in good health. The CDR3 region has the DNA TGTGCCAGCAGCCAAGATCCGGGGGGCGCATCTACGCAGTATTTT. Translated: CASSQDPGGASTQYF.